This T cell receptor (beta chain) was captured by sequencing in a study of lymphopenia after photon versus proton radiotherapy. The method was immunoSEQ multiplex PCR; TCRdb's version includes in-frame clones alone and lacks a portion of them. Here the sample spans 26,000 or so clones, around 82% being singletons. Concerning this clone: Its target is unknown.

The CDR3 extends over 14 amino acids. From germline, CDR1 is SGDLS and CDR2 YYNGEE. Trimming stripped 0 bases from V and 8 bases from J, with 14 bases between. Findings and limits, study-wide: Relative stability marked proton patients; photon patients lost diversity and naive cells. Survival link was tested only in deceased patients; proton benefit remains a possibility. Post-nadir TCR diversity decline inversely tracked overall survival among those who died.

The rearrangement joins TRBV9 to TRBJ1-2, with D uncertain. The specimen was peripheral blood, collected from a patient treated with photon-based radiotherapy. The TCR sequence derives from a man in his fifties with gastric cancer. CDR3: CASSVGSPLGGYTF. The CDR3 DNA reads TGTGCCAGCAGCGTAGGGTCTCCACTGGGGGGCTACACCTTC.